This section outlines one TCR beta chain sequence together with its context. This sample is part of a study of technical replicates of blood from a few donors. This table comes from immunoSEQ multiplex PCR, and its TCRdb copy is limited to in-frame clones, with some not included. The sample includes approximately 94,000 clones, 96% of them seen just once. Germline V gene lookup returns CDR1 MNHEY and CDR2 SVGAGI. Trimming stripped 6 bases from V and 5 bases from J, with 15 bases between. The CDR3 totals 14 residues. The chain combines TRBV6-5 with TRBJ2-3, with D maybe TRBD2 (5 bases). The sequence came from a human donor in good health. Sequenced sample: T cells isolated from PBMCs. The CDR3 region is CASSPTSRGDTQYF. CDR3 in DNA: TGTGCCAGCAGCCCTACAAGTCGGGGAGATACGCAGTATTTT.